The T cell receptor (beta chain) under discussion was sequenced for a study of cytomegalovirus exposure and HLA in healthy donors. At the level of the study: About 79% of 398 genotyped donors fell in the Caucasian-associated ancestry cluster.

PCR involved 60 Vbeta and 13 Jbeta primers. TCRdb's copy holds only in-frame clones and misses some; the assay was immunoSEQ multiplex PCR. The table shows around 100,000 clones, with 75% to 85% occurring only once. The count of this clone is one. CDR3 size: 15 residues. The germline V gene has CDR1 SGHVS and CDR2 FNYEAQ. V was clipped by 1 base and J by 5 bases, with 14 bases between them. Nominally healthy donors were sampled, though unrecorded immune exposures were likely. Material for sequencing was PBMCs. The source is a young woman in good health and CMV-seronegative. The V and J genes are TRBV7-6 and TRBJ2-5; D call uncertain. The CDR3 DNA reads TGTGCCAGCAGCTTAGTCCCAGAAAGTGTGGAGACCCAGTACTTC. Translating it yields CASSLVPESVETQYF.